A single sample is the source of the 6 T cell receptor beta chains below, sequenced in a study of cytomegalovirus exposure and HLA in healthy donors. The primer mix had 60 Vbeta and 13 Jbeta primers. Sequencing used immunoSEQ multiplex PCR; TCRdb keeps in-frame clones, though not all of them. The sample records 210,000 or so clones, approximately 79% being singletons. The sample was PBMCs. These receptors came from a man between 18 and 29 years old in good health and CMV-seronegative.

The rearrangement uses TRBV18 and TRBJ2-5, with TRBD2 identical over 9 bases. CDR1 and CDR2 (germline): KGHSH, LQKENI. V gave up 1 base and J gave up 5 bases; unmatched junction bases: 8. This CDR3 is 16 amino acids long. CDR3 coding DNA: TGTGCCAGCTCACCACGGGGACTAGCTTTGGAGGAGACCCAGTACTTC. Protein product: CASSPRGLALEETQYF. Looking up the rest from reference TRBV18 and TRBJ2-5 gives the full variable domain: NAGVMQNPRHLVRRRGQEARLRCSPMKGHSHVYWYRQLPEEGLKFMVYLQKENIIDESGMPKERFSAEFPKEGPSILRIQQVVRGDSAAYFCASSPRGLALEETQYFGPGTRLLVL.

The CDR3 DNA follows: TGTGCCAGCAGCTTAGGAGGGGGAGCGGAGACCCAGTACTTC. Translating gives CASSLGGGAETQYF. The chain has TRBV7-2 and TRBJ2-5; TRBD1 might be the D (6 bases). Per germline, CDR1 SGHTA and CDR2 FQGNSA. V lost 1 base and J 5 bases, leaving 11 bases between the germline ends. The CDR3 has 14 amino acids.

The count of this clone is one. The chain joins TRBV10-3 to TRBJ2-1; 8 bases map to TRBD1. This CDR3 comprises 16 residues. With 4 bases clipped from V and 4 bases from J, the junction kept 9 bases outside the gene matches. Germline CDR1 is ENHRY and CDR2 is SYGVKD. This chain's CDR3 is CAISVGLRQGYNEQFF. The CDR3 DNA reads TGTGCCATCAGTGTGGGACTCCGACAGGGGTACAATGAGCAGTTCTTC.

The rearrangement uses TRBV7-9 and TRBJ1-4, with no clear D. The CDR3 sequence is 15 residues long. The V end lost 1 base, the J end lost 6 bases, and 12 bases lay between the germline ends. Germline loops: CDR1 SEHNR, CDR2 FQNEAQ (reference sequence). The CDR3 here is CASSLDLGVHEKLFF. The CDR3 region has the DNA TGTGCCAGCAGCTTAGACCTGGGAGTACATGAAAAACTGTTTTTT.

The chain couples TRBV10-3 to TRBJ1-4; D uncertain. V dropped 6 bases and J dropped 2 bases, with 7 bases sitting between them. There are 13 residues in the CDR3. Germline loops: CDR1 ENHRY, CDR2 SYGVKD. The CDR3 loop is CAIRSGTNEKLFF. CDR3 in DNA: TGTGCCATCAGATCCGGGACTAATGAAAAACTGTTTTTT.

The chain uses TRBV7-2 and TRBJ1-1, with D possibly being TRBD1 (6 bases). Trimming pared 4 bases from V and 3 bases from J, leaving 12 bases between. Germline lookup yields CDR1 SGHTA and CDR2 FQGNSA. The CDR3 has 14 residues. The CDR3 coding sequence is TGTGCCAGCAGCTCTAATACAGGGTACACTGAAGCTTTCTTT. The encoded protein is CASSSNTGYTEAFF. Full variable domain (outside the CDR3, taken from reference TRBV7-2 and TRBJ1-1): GAGVSQSPSNKVTEKGKDVELRCDPISGHTALYWYRQSLGQGLEFLIYFQGNSAPDKSGLPSDRFSAERTGGSVSTLTIQRTQQEDSAVYLCASSSNTGYTEAFFGQGTRLTVV.